This T cell receptor beta chain is from a study of monozygotic twins with cystic fibrosis. Produced via immunoSEQ multiplex PCR; TCRdb's table is partial and in-frame only. This sample carries around 21,000 clones, around nine tenths of them seen once, and the ten largest clones take approximately 1.2%. V lost 0 bases, J lost 5 bases, and 14 bases lay in between. The germline V gene has CDR1 SGHNT and CDR2 YYREEE (reference sequence). The CDR3 loop spans 16 amino acids. In the case of this clone: Its antigen is currently unknown.

Findings and limits, study-wide: Clonality was generally low (median about 0.01), higher in the most severe patients.

The J gene is TRBJ1-4, the V gene TRBV5-4, with TRBD1 as a possible D gene (6 bases). Material: blood. The TCR originated in a young woman with cystic fibrosis. CDR3 sequence reads: CASSLDLGGANEKLFF. The CDR3 DNA reads as TGTGCCAGCAGCTTGGACTTGGGGGGGGCGAATGAAAAACTGTTTTTT.